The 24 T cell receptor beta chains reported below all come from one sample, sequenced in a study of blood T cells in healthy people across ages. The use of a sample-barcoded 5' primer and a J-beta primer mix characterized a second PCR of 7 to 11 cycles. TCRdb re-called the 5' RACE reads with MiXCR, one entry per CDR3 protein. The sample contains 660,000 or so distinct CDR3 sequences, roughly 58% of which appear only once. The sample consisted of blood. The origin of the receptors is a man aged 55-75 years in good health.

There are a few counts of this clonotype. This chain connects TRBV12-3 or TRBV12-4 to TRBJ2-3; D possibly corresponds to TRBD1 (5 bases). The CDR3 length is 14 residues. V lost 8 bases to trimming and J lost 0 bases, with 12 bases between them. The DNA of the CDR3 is TGTGCCAGCGGGGCAGGGCTCAGCACAGATACGCAGTATTTT. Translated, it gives CASGAGLSTDTQYF.

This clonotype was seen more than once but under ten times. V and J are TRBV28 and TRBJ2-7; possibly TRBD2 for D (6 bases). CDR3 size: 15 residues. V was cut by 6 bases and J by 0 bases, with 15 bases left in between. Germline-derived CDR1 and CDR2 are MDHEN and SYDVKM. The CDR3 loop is CASSMLGGSSYEQYF. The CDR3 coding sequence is TGTGCCAGCAGCATGCTTGGGGGGAGCTCCTACGAGCAGTACTTC.

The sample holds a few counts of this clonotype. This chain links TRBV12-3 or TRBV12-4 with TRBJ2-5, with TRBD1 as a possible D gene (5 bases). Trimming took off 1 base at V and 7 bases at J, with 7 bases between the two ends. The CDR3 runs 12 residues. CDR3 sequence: CASSLGQMTQYF. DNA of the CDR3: TGTGCCAGCAGTTTAGGACAGATGACCCAGTACTTC.

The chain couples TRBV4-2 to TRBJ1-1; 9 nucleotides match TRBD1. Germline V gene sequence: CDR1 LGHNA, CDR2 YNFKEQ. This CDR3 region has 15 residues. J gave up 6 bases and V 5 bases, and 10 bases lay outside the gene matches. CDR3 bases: TGTGCCAGCAGCGAACGCGGGACAGGGATCCCTGAAGCTTTCTTT. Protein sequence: CASSERGTGIPEAFF.

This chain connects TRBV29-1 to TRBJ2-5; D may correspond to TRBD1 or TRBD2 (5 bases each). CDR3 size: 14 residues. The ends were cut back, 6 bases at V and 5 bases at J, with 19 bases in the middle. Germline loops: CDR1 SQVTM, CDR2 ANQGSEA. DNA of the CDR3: TGCAGCGTCGCCAAGGGGAGTAAAGGGGAGACCCAGTACTTC. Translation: CSVAKGSKGETQYF.

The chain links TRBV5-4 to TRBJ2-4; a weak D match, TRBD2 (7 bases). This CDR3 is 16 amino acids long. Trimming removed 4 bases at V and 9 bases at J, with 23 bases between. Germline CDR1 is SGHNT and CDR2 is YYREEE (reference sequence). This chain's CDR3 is CASSRVVVGGRGIQYF. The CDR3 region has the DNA TGTGCCAGCAGCCGGGTGGTAGTGGGGGGGCGAGGCATTCAGTACTTC.

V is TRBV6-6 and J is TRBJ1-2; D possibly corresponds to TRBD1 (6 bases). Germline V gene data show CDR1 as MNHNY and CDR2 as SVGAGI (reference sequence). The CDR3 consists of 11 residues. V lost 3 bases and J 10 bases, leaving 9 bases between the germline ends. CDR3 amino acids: CASSYTGAYTF. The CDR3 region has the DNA TGTGCCAGCAGTTATACGGGGGCCTACACCTTC.

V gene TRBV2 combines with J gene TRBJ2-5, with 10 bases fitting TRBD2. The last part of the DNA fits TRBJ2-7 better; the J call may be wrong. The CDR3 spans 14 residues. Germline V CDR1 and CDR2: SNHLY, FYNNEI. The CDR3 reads CASNRASGGFEQYF. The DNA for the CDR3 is TGTGCCAGCAACCGGGCTAGCGGGGGATTCGAGCAGTACTTC.

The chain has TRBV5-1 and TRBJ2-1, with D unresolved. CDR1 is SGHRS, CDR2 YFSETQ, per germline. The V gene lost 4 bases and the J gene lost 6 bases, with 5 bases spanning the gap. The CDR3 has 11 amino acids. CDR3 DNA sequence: TGCGCCAGCAGCAGGCCCAATGAGCAGTTCTTC. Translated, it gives CASSRPNEQFF.

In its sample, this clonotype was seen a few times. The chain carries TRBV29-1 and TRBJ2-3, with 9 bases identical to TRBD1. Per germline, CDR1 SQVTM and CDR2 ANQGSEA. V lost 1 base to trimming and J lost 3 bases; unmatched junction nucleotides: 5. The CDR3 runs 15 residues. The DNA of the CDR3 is TGCAGCGTTGAAGGAAGCGGGACAGGGACAGATACGCAGTATTTT. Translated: CSVEGSGTGTDTQYF.

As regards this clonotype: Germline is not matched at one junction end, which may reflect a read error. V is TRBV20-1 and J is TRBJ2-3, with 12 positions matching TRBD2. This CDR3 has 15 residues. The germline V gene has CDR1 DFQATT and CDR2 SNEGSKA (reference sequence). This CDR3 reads CSTSGGRPYTDTQYF. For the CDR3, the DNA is TGCAGTACTAGCGGGGGGCGCCCCTACACAGATACGCAGTATTTT.

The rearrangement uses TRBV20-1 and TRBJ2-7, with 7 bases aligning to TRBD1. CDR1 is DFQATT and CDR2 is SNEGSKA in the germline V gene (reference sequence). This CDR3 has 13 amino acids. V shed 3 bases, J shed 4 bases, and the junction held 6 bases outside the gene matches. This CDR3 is CSASKGARYEQYF. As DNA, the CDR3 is TGCAGTGCTAGTAAGGGGGCTAGGTACGAGCAGTACTTC.

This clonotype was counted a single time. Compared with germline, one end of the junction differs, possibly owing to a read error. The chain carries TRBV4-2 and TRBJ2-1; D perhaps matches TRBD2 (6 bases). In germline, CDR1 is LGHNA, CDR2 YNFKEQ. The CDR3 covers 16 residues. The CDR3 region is CASSQDGGTSHNEQFF. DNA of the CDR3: TGTGCCAGCAGCCAAGATGGGGGGACCTCCCACAATGAGCAGTTCTTC.

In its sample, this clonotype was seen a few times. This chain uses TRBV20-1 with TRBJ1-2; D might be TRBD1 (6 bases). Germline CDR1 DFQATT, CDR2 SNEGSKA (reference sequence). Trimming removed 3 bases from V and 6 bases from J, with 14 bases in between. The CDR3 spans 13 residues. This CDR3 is CSARNSGEDGYTF. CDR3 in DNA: TGCAGTGCTAGGAATTCAGGGGAGGATGGCTACACCTTC.

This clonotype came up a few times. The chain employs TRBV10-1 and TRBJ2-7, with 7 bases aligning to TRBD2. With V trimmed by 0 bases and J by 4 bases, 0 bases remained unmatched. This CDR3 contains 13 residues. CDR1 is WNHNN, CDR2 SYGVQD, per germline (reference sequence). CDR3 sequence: CASSESGGYEQYF. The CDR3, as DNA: TGCGCCAGCAGTGAGTCGGGGGGGTACGAGCAGTACTTC.

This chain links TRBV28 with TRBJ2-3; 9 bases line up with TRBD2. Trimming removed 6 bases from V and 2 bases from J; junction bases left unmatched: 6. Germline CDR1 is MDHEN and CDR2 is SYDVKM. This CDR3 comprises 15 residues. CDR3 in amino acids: CASSKPSGTTDTQYF. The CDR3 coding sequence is TGTGCCAGCAGCAAACCTAGCGGGACCACAGATACGCAGTATTTT.

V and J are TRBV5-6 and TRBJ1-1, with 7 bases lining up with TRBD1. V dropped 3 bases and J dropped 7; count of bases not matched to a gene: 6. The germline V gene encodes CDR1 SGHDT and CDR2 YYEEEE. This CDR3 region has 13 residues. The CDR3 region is CASSYTGDSEAFF. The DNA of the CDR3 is TGTGCCAGCAGCTACACCGGGGACAGTGAAGCTTTCTTT. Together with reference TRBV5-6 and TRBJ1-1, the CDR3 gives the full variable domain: DAGVTQSPTHLIKTRGQQVTLRCSPKSGHDTVSWYQQALGQGPQFIFQYYEEEERQRGNFPDRFSGHQFPNYSSELNVNALLLGDSALYLCASSYTGDSEAFFGQGTRLTVV.

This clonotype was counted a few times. Here the CDR3 DNA reads TGCAGCGTTGAGTCTAGCGGGGCAAAGACCCAGTACTTC. Translation gives CSVESSGAKTQYF. The genes are TRBV29-1 and TRBJ2-5, with 9 bases fitting TRBD2. The CDR3 runs to 13 residues. The germline gives CDR1 SQVTM, CDR2 ANQGSEA. V trimming: 3 bases; J trimming: 6 bases; junction bases outside the gene matches: 5.

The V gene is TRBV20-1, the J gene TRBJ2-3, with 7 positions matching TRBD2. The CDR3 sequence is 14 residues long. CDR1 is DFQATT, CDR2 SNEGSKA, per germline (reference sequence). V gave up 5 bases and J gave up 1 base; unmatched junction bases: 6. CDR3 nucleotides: TGCAGTGCTGGGGGGGGGGTCGGCACAGATACGCAGTATTTT. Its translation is CSAGGGVGTDTQYF.

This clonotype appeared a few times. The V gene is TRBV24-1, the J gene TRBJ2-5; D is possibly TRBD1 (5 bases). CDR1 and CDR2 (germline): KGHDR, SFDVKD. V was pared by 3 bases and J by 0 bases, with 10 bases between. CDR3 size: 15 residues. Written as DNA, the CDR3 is TGTGCCACCAGTGATCCGACAGACCACCAAGAGACCCAGTACTTC. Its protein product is CATSDPTDHQETQYF.

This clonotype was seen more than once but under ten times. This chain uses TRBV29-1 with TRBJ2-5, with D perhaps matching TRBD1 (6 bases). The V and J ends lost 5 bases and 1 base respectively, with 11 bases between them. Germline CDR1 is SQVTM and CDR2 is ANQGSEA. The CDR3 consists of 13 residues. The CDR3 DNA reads TGCAGCGTTCAGACAGGCCGCCAAGAGACCCAGTACTTC. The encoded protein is CSVQTGRQETQYF.

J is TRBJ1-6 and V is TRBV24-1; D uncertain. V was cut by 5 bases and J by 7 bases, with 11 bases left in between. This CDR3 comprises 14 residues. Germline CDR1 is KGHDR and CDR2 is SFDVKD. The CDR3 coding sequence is TGTGCCACCAGTGCATCGGTCGCCAATTCACCCCTCCACTTT. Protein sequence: CATSASVANSPLHF.

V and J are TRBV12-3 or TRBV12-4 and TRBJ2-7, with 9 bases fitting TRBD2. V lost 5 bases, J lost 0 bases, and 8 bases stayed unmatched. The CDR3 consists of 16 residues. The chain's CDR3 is CASSPRMGLASYEQYF. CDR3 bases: TGTGCCAGCAGTCCGCGTATGGGACTAGCCTCCTACGAGCAGTACTTC.

CDR3 in amino acids: CASSEGRGTRGEKLFF. DNA of the CDR3: TGTGCCAGCAGCGAGGGCAGGGGGACCCGGGGTGAAAAACTGTTTTTT. The gene calls are TRBV2 and TRBJ1-4; 7 nucleotides line up with TRBD1. The V segment lost 6 bases and the J segment 7 bases; nucleotides outside the gene matches: 14. Germline lookup yields CDR1 SNHLY and CDR2 FYNNEI. There are 16 residues in the CDR3.